A selection of T cell receptor beta chains follows, all from one sample in a study of shared clonotypes between healthy human individuals. Repertoires were generated with immunoSEQ multiplex PCR, while TCRdb's copy carries only in-frame clones and drops some. The sample carries millions of clones, more than 90% recorded once. The sample was naive CD4+ T cells sorted from blood. These receptors were taken from a man younger than 30 in good health. Each CDR3 is given with its conserved first and last residue. The D gene is left open where the match is weak. Only part of the rows carry a size: once, few, many, or a class if the clone is expanded.

V gene: TRBV15; J gene: TRBJ1-2; D gene: .; clone size: .; CDR3 protein: CATSSWTSKLNYGYTF; CDR3 DNA: TGTGCCACCAGCAGTTGGACCTCCAAGCTTAACTATGGCTACACCTTC
V gene: TRBV27; J gene: TRBJ2-1; D gene: TRBD2; clone size: .; CDR3 protein: CASSLSMTSGVNEQFF; CDR3 DNA: TGTGCCAGCAGTTTATCGATGACTAGCGGGGTTAATGAGCAGTTCTTC
V gene: TRBV19; J gene: TRBJ1-2; D gene: TRBD1; clone size: .; CDR3 protein: CASSLLTGSSNYGYTF; CDR3 DNA: TGTGCCAGTAGTCTTCTGACAGGGTCCTCTAACTATGGCTACACCTTC
V gene: TRBV4-1; J gene: TRBJ2-6; D gene: TRBD1; clone size: once; CDR3 protein: CASSQESGDRGPGANVLTF; CDR3 DNA: TGCGCCAGCAGCCAAGAAAGTGGCGACAGGGGGCCCGGGGCCAACGTCCTGACTTTC
V gene: TRBV2; J gene: TRBJ1-1; D gene: TRBD1; clone size: .; CDR3 protein: CASSSGTGRVGTEAFF; CDR3 DNA: TGTGCCAGCAGTTCCGGGACAGGGAGAGTGGGGACTGAAGCTTTCTTT
V gene: TRBV9; J gene: TRBJ1-1; D gene: .; clone size: .; CDR3 protein: CASSVDPGGNTEAFF; CDR3 DNA: TGTGCCAGCAGCGTAGATCCGGGCGGGAACACTGAAGCTTTCTTT
V gene: TRBV27; J gene: TRBJ1-5; D gene: .; clone size: .; CDR3 protein: CASRRGEQPQHF; CDR3 DNA: TGTGCCAGCAGGAGGGGTGAGCAGCCCCAGCATTTT
V gene: TRBV5-8; J gene: TRBJ2-5; D gene: .; clone size: .; CDR3 protein: CASSLGGRRETQYF; CDR3 DNA: TGTGCCAGCAGCTTGGGTGGTAGGCGGGAGACCCAGTACTTC
V gene: TRBV5-1; J gene: TRBJ2-3; D gene: TRBD1; clone size: .; CDR3 protein: CASSMGQGADTQYF; CDR3 DNA: TGCGCCAGCAGCATGGGACAGGGTGCGGATACGCAGTATTTT
V gene: TRBV7-9; J gene: TRBJ2-7; D gene: TRBD2; clone size: .; CDR3 protein: CASSRGLEDYEQYF; CDR3 DNA: TGTGCCAGCAGCCGCGGACTAGAAGATTACGAGCAGTACTTC
V gene: TRBV6-6; J gene: TRBJ2-3; D gene: .; clone size: .; CDR3 protein: CASSYVQSDSGDTQYF; CDR3 DNA: TGTGCCAGCAGTTATGTACAGTCTGACTCTGGAGATACGCAGTATTTT
V gene: TRBV6-5; J gene: TRBJ2-7; D gene: .; clone size: .; CDR3 protein: CASGGYTYEQYF; CDR3 DNA: TGTGCCAGCGGGGGGTACACCTACGAGCAGTACTTC
V gene: TRBV9; J gene: TRBJ2-1; D gene: .; clone size: .; CDR3 protein: CASSVAPPRESYNEQFF; CDR3 DNA: TGTGCCAGCAGCGTAGCACCTCCGAGGGAGTCCTACAATGAGCAGTTCTTC
V gene: TRBV9; J gene: TRBJ1-4; D gene: .; clone size: few; CDR3 protein: CASSSGQSNEKLFF; CDR3 DNA: TGTGCCAGCAGCAGTGGACAGTCTAATGAAAAACTGTTTTTT
V gene: TRBV6-5; J gene: TRBJ1-1; D gene: .; clone size: .; CDR3 protein: CASHGTYTEAFF; CDR3 DNA: TGTGCCAGCCATGGAACGTACACTGAAGCTTTCTTT
V gene: TRBV5-1; J gene: TRBJ2-3; D gene: TRBD2; clone size: .; CDR3 protein: CASSLRLAGGNTDTQYF; CDR3 DNA: TGCGCCAGCAGCTTGCGGTTAGCGGGAGGCAACACAGATACGCAGTATTTT
V gene: TRBV30; J gene: TRBJ2-2; D gene: .; clone size: .; CDR3 protein: CAWSNGKNTGELFF; CDR3 DNA: TGTGCCTGGAGTAACGGCAAGAACACCGGGGAGCTGTTTTTT
V gene: TRBV6-5; J gene: TRBJ2-7; D gene: TRBD1; clone size: .; CDR3 protein: CASSLQGYSSYEQYF; CDR3 DNA: TGTGCCAGCAGTTTACAGGGGTATAGCTCCTACGAGCAGTACTTC
V gene: TRBV11-2; J gene: TRBJ2-7; D gene: .; clone size: .; CDR3 protein: CASSLAWLFNEQYF; CDR3 DNA: TGTGCCAGCAGCTTAGCCTGGTTGTTTAACGAGCAGTACTTC
V gene: TRBV6-6; J gene: TRBJ1-4; D gene: .; clone size: .; CDR3 protein: CASKVLVSNEKLFF; CDR3 DNA: TGTGCCAGCAAAGTCTTAGTTTCGAATGAAAAACTGTTTTTT
V gene: TRBV5-1; J gene: TRBJ1-2; D gene: .; clone size: .; CDR3 protein: CASSLVSLAAHGYTF; CDR3 DNA: TGCGCCAGCAGCTTGGTATCGTTGGCAGCCCACGGCTACACCTTC
V gene: TRBV4-3; J gene: TRBJ2-3; D gene: .; clone size: .; CDR3 protein: CASSQDKVSTQYF; CDR3 DNA: TGCGCCAGCAGCCAAGATAAGGTCTCTACGCAGTATTTT
V gene: TRBV5-1; J gene: TRBJ1-1; D gene: .; clone size: .; CDR3 protein: CASSLDPSVGTEAFF; CDR3 DNA: TGCGCCAGCAGCTTGGATCCATCCGTGGGCACTGAAGCTTTCTTT
V gene: TRBV27; J gene: TRBJ2-7; D gene: .; clone size: .; CDR3 protein: CASSLLPYEQYF; CDR3 DNA: TGTGCCAGCAGTTTACTCCCCTACGAGCAGTACTTC
V gene: TRBV11-2; J gene: TRBJ2-5; D gene: TRBD2; clone size: .; CDR3 protein: CASSPTTLAGEETQYF; CDR3 DNA: TGTGCCAGCAGCCCGACCACACTAGCGGGTGAAGAGACCCAGTACTTC
V gene: TRBV6-1; J gene: TRBJ1-4; D gene: .; clone size: .; CDR3 protein: CASKVGQSTNEKLFF; CDR3 DNA: TGTGCCAGCAAAGTAGGGCAGTCAACTAATGAAAAACTGTTTTTT
V gene: TRBV7-2; J gene: TRBJ2-5; D gene: .; clone size: .; CDR3 protein: CASSTQAGMSETQYF; CDR3 DNA: TGTGCCAGCAGCACACAGGCCGGGATGAGCGAGACCCAGTACTTC
V gene: TRBV7-8; J gene: TRBJ2-1; D gene: .; clone size: .; CDR3 protein: CASSLGSGVLSYNEQFF; CDR3 DNA: TGTGCCAGCAGCTTAGGTAGCGGAGTTCTCTCCTACAATGAGCAGTTCTTC
V gene: TRBV19; J gene: TRBJ2-7; D gene: .; clone size: .; CDR3 protein: CASKLGGGVDEQYF; CDR3 DNA: TGTGCCAGTAAACTGGGGGGAGGCGTCGACGAGCAGTACTTC
V gene: TRBV30; J gene: TRBJ2-3; D gene: .; clone size: .; CDR3 protein: CAWSWGGGQGYF; CDR3 DNA: TGTGCCTGGAGTTGGGGCGGGGGCCAGGGGTATTTT
V gene: TRBV27; J gene: TRBJ2-7; D gene: TRBD2; clone size: .; CDR3 protein: CASRTSGGYEQYF; CDR3 DNA: TGTGCCAGCAGGACTAGCGGGGGATACGAGCAGTACTTC
V gene: TRBV5-1; J gene: TRBJ2-2; D gene: .; clone size: .; CDR3 protein: CASTTGSGTGELFF; CDR3 DNA: TGCGCCAGTACTACAGGGTCGGGCACCGGGGAGCTGTTTTTT
V gene: TRBV18; J gene: TRBJ1-6; D gene: TRBD1; clone size: .; CDR3 protein: CASSEYVQGSAPLHF; CDR3 DNA: TGTGCCAGCTCAGAGTACGTACAGGGGAGCGCACCCCTCCACTTT
V gene: TRBV5-4; J gene: TRBJ2-7; D gene: .; clone size: .; CDR3 protein: CASSLGAGVSHEQYF; CDR3 DNA: TGTGCCAGCAGCTTAGGGGCCGGGGTGTCCCACGAGCAGTACTTC
V gene: TRBV4-3; J gene: TRBJ2-1; D gene: .; clone size: .; CDR3 protein: CASSQAPGPTLREQFF; CDR3 DNA: TGCGCCAGCAGCCAAGCTCCGGGACCTACTCTCCGTGAGCAGTTCTTC
V gene: TRBV19; J gene: TRBJ2-1; D gene: TRBD2; clone size: .; CDR3 protein: CASSRLAGVNEQFF; CDR3 DNA: TGTGCCAGTAGTAGGCTAGCGGGAGTGAATGAGCAGTTCTTC
V gene: TRBV29-1; J gene: TRBJ2-7; D gene: TRBD2; clone size: .; CDR3 protein: CSVVPSGPYEQYF; CDR3 DNA: TGCAGCGTTGTCCCTAGCGGACCCTACGAGCAGTACTTC
V gene: TRBV27; J gene: TRBJ1-2; D gene: .; clone size: .; CDR3 protein: CASSRQSNYGYTF; CDR3 DNA: TGTGCCAGCAGCCGACAGTCTAACTATGGCTACACCTTC
V gene: TRBV27; J gene: TRBJ2-7; D gene: .; clone size: .; CDR3 protein: CASRKRVFGEQYF; CDR3 DNA: TGTGCCAGCAGGAAGCGGGTGTTCGGAGAGCAGTACTTC
V gene: TRBV7-2; J gene: TRBJ2-1; D gene: .; clone size: .; CDR3 protein: CASSLDRASYNEQFF; CDR3 DNA: TGTGCCAGCAGCTTAGATCGTGCCTCCTACAATGAGCAGTTCTTC
V gene: TRBV5-1; J gene: TRBJ1-3; D gene: TRBD1; clone size: .; CDR3 protein: CASSFGTEILSSGNTIYF; CDR3 DNA: TGCGCCAGCAGCTTCGGGACAGAAATACTAAGCTCTGGAAACACCATATATTTT